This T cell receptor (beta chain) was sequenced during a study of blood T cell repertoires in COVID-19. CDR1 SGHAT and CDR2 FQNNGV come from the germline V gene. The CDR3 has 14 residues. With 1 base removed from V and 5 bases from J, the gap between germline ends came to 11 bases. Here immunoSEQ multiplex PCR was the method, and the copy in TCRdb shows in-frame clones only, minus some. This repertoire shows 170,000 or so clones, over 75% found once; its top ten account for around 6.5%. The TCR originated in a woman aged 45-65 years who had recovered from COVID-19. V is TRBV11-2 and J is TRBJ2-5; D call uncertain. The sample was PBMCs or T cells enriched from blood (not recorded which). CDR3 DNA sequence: TGTGCCAGCAGCTTAGTAGCTACCTCGGAGACCCAGTACTTC. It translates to CASSLVATSETQYF.